These T cell receptor beta chains were read from a single sample in a study of T cells in Graves' hyperthyroidism and ophthalmopathy. MiXCR, applied by TCRdb to the multiplex PCR reads, yields one record per CDR3 protein. The profile shows fewer than 800,000 distinct CDR3 sequences, around 17% of them singletons. The sequenced sample was blood. Receptor source: a man aged 18 to 29 with Graves' hyperthyroidism. The conserved cysteine and the conserved F or W are not part of the CDR3 here. Each record gives: V gene, J gene, CDR3 protein.

TRBV2	TRBJ2-7	ASTYSYEQY
TRBV12-3/TRBV12-4	TRBJ2-7	ASSLRGQGASERY
TRBV7-9	TRBJ2-6	ASTPGQSSGANVLT
TRBV12-3/TRBV12-4	TRBJ2-5	ASSLGRVGETQY
TRBV9	TRBJ2-3	ASSVVDGRGTDTQY
TRBV7-9	TRBJ2-1	ASSLPRRLAGGRNEQF
TRBV15	TRBJ2-5	ATSEDRVQETQY
TRBV7-9	TRBJ2-7	ASSLSQGQQSDEQY
TRBV6-1	TRBJ2-3	ASSLREAGDTQY
TRBV20-1	TRBJ2-7	SATPGGSSYEQY
TRBV7-9	TRBJ1-2	ASSLPLGADGYT
TRBV24-1	TRBJ2-1	ATSDLSGGGGREINEQF
TRBV11-2	TRBJ2-7	ASSARIYEQY
TRBV28	TRBJ1-5	ASSSEGQPQH
TRBV6-1	TRBJ2-3	ASSEVAAGGADTQY
TRBV28	TRBJ2-6	ASSFGRSGSGANVLT
TRBV9	TRBJ2-7	ASSPTLPFGAEQY
TRBV25-1	TRBJ2-7	ASGKAGGGDEQY
TRBV12-3/TRBV12-4	TRBJ2-3	ASWDRVTDTQY
TRBV20-1	TRBJ2-4	SARAGQAKNIQY
TRBV11-2	TRBJ2-7	ASSFTSNYEQY
TRBV10-3	TRBJ1-4	AISATPGHSNEKLF
TRBV18	TRBJ2-2	ASAIRDANTGELF
TRBV18	TRBJ2-7	PSSPQLAGGIYEQY
TRBV12-5	TRBJ2-1	ASGLVYWGLAGGNNEQF
TRBV10-3	TRBJ2-7	ATMSSYEQY
TRBV10-3	TRBJ2-7	AISEGQGAGEQY
TRBV10-3	TRBJ2-3	AISEERTTIRDTQY
TRBV15	TRBJ1-5	ATSSDRSPNQPQH
TRBV28	TRBJ2-2	ASGGTATGELF
TRBV20-1	TRBJ2-7	SARRSPSSYEQY
TRBV6-1	TRBJ2-1	ASSRGSGRAEQF
TRBV4-2	TRBJ1-6	ASSQEGPGHPARGNSPLH
TRBV25-1	TRBJ2-1	ASRRGGDEQF
TRBV28	TRBJ2-2	ASSFLGTTNTGELF
TRBV29-1	TRBJ2-1	SVEGHNEQF
TRBV9	TRBJ2-1	ASSVTPLAHEQF
TRBV28	TRBJ2-7	ASCEISYEQY
TRBV4-1	TRBJ2-7	ASSHNSGLSSYEQY
TRBV24-1	TRBJ2-2	ATSDLGRGHDGELF
TRBV7-8	TRBJ2-1	ASSLDQAGGQF
TRBV29-1	TRBJ2-1	SVDSESSYNEQF
TRBV11-2	TRBJ2-5	ASSLEGTTWY
TRBV10-3	TRBJ1-2	AISESSTPRTGKIGYA
TRBV27	TRBJ2-3	ASSSESSWSPTDTQY
TRBV27	TRBJ1-5	ASGRQNRGRGQPQH
TRBV10-3	TRBJ2-3	ASQSSGRGSRDTQY
TRBV3-1	TRBJ2-1	ASQKGGRAYNEQF
TRBV19	TRBJ1-1	ASTPVVNTEAF
TRBV12-3/TRBV12-4	TRBJ2-1	ASSPLPRVVNNEQF
TRBV28	TRBJ2-4	ASSFSGSWTENIQC
TRBV30	TRBJ1-1	AWSAYDSTEAF
TRBV2	TRBJ2-7	ASSGAELY
TRBV25-1	TRBJ1-3	ASGVSGNTIY
TRBV29-1	TRBJ2-1	SADKREGYNEQF
TRBV5-1	TRBJ2-7	ASSLDGSMYEQY
TRBV28	TRBJ2-3	ASFEVGTDTQY
TRBV7-9	TRBJ2-1	ASSRGLAEYNEQF